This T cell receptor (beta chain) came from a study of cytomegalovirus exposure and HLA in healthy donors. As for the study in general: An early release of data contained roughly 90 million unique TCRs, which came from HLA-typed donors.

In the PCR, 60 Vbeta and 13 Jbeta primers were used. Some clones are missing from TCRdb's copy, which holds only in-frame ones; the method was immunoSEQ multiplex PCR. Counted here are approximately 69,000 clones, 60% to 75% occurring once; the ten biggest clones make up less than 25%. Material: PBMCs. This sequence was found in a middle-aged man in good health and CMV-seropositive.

The CDR3 DNA reads as TGTGCCACCAGCATGGCGGGGGGGTTTGATTCGGATGAGCAGTTCTTC. As protein: CATSMAGGFDSDEQFF. This rearrangement joins TRBV15 to TRBJ2-1, with 9 nucleotides matching TRBD2. J lost 8 bases, V lost 4 bases, and 12 bases had no gene match. The CDR3 runs to 16 residues. Germline CDR1 and CDR2: LNHNV and YYDKDF (reference sequence).